This TCR beta chain comes out of a study of cytomegalovirus exposure and HLA in healthy donors (dated by TCRdb to the late 2010s). In the study overall: According to an earlier analysis of 587 of the donors, 150 million to 200 million T cells yielded 90 million to 140 million unique TCR beta sequences and 276 Gb of sequence data. Roughly 300 gigabases of sequencing data and 70 million to 100 million unique TCR sequences were included in an early release covering around 600 HLA-typed donors. The genetic ancestry cluster associated with self-reported Caucasian donors included roughly 84% of the approximately 430 genotyped donors. The study aimed to test whether signatures of past pathogen exposure could be identified by cataloging public T cell receptors. Using immunosequencing, the study profiled T cell repertoires from fewer than 850 subjects and related those repertoires to cytomegalovirus serostatus. Besides the first cohort of roughly 700 subjects, a separate validation cohort made up of around 120 different subjects was used. The study combined high-throughput TCR immunosequencing, statistical association of individual TCRs with disease status, and machine learning to predict cytomegalovirus infection status. A later analysis re-analyzed previously published TCR beta repertoires from approximately 700 donors and added high-resolution HLA genotyping to study TCR occurrence patterns. Rather than using new phenotypic data, the later analysis identified candidate immune exposures from TCR beta sequences and from how often those sequences occurred across donors. In an earlier analysis of roughly 580 of the donors, high-throughput TCR beta sequencing was used to judge whether each TCR beta V gene segment behaved as functional or pseudogenic. Donor age, sex, ethnicity and CMV serostatus were compiled together with the repertoire data. A later genetic analysis took genome-wide SNP genotypes for 398 of the 666 donors and used that subset as a discovery cohort. Every discovery cohort repertoire had been produced on one sequencing platform. Class I and class II HLA loci were covered by the typing at four-digit resolution. Typing coverage differed by locus: A, B, C, DRB1 and DQB1 were typed in about 629-640 donors, DQA1 in 500 to 550, DPA1 in nearly 610, and DPB1 in 450 to 480. Five DR-DQ haplotypes were treated as single units for association and clustering because of strong linkage in the cohort. Among around 400 genotyped donors of the cohort, an average of approximately 200,000 unique TCR beta nucleotide sequences was sequenced per donor, of which about 19% were non-productive. What the authors observed across the whole study: A later analysis found that HLA-associated TCR beta chains were more clonally expanded and had lower generation probabilities than equally common non-associated chains. A later analysis reported that several top co-occurrence clusters appeared linked to parvovirus B19, influenza, CMV and Epstein-Barr virus. The classifier was reported to diagnose cytomegalovirus status with high specificity and sensitivity in both the original cohort and the validation cohort. Compared with the approximately 600-donor mean, donors in an Asian-associated ancestry cluster had fewer N-insertions in productive TCRs, according to a later genetic analysis. Over 15 rarely observed V segments, including chromosome 9 orphons, were excluded from the earlier analysis of approximately 500 of the donors because counts were too low. For the cohort, immune exposure information was limited to CMV serostatus. The study listed 164 TCR beta chains as associated with cytomegalovirus. A further reported finding was that TCR beta sequences accurately predicted the HLA-A and HLA-B alleles for most subjects in the first cohort. Correlated functional status among segregating V segments might reflect linkage disequilibrium, but an unknown experimental factor could not be ruled out. A cluster of highly shared sequence variants was judged likely to represent a technical artifact of the sequencing pipeline. The presence/absence analyses assumed that sequencing depth was roughly uniform across donors, and that assumption may not be true. An earlier analysis of approximately 600 of the donors showed that most TCR beta V segments appeared in productive rearrangements either about 87% or about 30% of the time, which broadly matched IMGT annotations. It was suggested by the authors that the approach could potentially be generalized to other disease states and immunological phenotypes. An association between a missense DCLRE1C variant and V-gene and J-gene trimming of TCR beta chains was found in a later genetic analysis and replicated in an independent cohort. Most TCR sequences were seen in very few donors, while some public TCRs were found in many individuals. In this cohort, only TCR beta chains were sequenced, and detectable features were limited by the absence of alpha or paired-chain data. In vitro tests confirmed that three of the cytomegalovirus-associated TCR beta chains recognize cytomegalovirus antigens. A later analysis associated about 18,000 TCR beta sequences with specific HLA alleles at a false discovery rate of 0.05. Because the 87-base-pair reads could not distinguish some IMGT-functional V segments, including TRBV6-2 and TRBV6-3, those segments were excluded. HLA typing was unavailable for some donors at each locus, so association tests used only the typed subset. Most CMV-associated TCR beta chains appeared to be HLA-restricted in a later analysis, and the HLA associations seemed to be driven largely by CMV exposure. A later analysis found that TCR association rates varied across HLA loci, with DRB1 alleles showing the most associated TCRs and HLA-C alleles the fewest. When HLA alleles, especially DR and DQ, strongly co-occurred, attributing TCR associations to individual alleles was difficult.

The germline V gene provides CDR1 MNHEY and CDR2 SVGAGI. From cysteine to phenylalanine, the CDR3 is 14 amino acids long. The entry retains the CDR3 DNA only, 42 bases that are in frame from base 1. Trimming accounts for 6 bases at V and 2 bases at J, while the number of junction bases matched to no gene is 4. The cohort comprised 670 or so healthy bone marrow donors. At the time of sampling, every cohort member was nominally healthy, though immune exposures that went unrecorded were likely present. The donor was CMV seronegative and belonged to the group of around 400 seronegative cohort members. A peripheral blood sample was collected from each donor, and TCR beta sequencing was performed on peripheral blood mononuclear cells. The Qiagen DNeasy Blood Extraction Kit was used to extract genomic DNA from the blood cell samples. This clone has just a few counts. Its antigen target is currently unknown. No base quality values were provided; no much bigger clone lies one nucleotide off.

The library was made by the immunoSEQ multiplex PCR assay. For the multiplex PCR, a mixture combining 60 forward primers for TCR Vbeta segments and 13 reverse primers for TCR Jbeta segments was used. A multiplex PCR assay on genomic DNA amplified the CDR3 region of rearranged TCR beta genes. The Illumina HiSeq System was used to sequence the amplified TCR beta libraries as 87-base-pair reads. In the authors' own workflow: A later analysis tallied around 82 million unique TCR beta chains across the 550 to 850 repertoires, and about 12 million of those chains were shared by two or more donors. Raw reads were error-corrected and collapsed into unique sequences with a nearest-neighbor algorithm that merged closely related sequences to remove PCR and sequencing errors. To assign V, D and J gene segments, CDR3 sequences were aligned to IMGT reference sequences. For a sequence to be retained, a match of at least six nucleotides was required to both a V gene segment and a J gene segment. Rearrangements were called productive when the CDR3 lacked stop codons and stayed in frame with V and J; all others were non-productive. Following IMGT convention, CDR3 was defined as the stretch from the second conserved V-encoded cysteine to the conserved J-encoded phenylalanine. The earlier analysis of some 540 of the donors excluded any sequence lacking an unambiguous match to a single V gene segment. An earlier analysis of fewer than 750 of the donors called V segments functional above 56.7% productive rearrangements and segregating when the between-donor standard deviation exceeded 5%. To diagnose cytomegalovirus status from the catalog of TCR beta chain sequences, a statistical classification framework was built. In a later analysis, V and J genes were assigned by comparing TCR nucleotide sequences against IMGT/GENE-DB human TR gene sequences. A later analysis assigned CDR3 sequences and most-parsimonious VDJ recombination scenarios with the TCRdist pipeline. A later analysis defined each TCR beta chain by its CDR3 amino acid sequence plus V-gene family, and excluded reads lacking a unique V-gene family. A later analysis removed 500 to 650 highly shared, low-generation-probability nucleotide sequences to deal with suspected cross-contamination and a sequencing artifact. In a later analysis, a clonal expansion index was calculated for each public chain from normalized within-repertoire ranks of inferred template counts. A later analysis computed generation probabilities with a VDJ recombination model fitted to out-of-frame rearrangements, and checked the results against IGoR. In a later analysis, hypergeometric tests were used to score TCR-TCR, TCR-HLA and TCR-CMV co-occurrence, with a repertoire-size bias correction applied to TCR pairs. False discovery rates were estimated in a later analysis by permuting HLA or CMV assignments 20 times. A later analysis grouped co-occurring TCRs with DBSCAN, adding TCRdist sequence similarity when clustering within HLA-allele-positive subsets. Repertoires with fewer than 30,000 or more than 120,000 public chains, plus five repertoires with anomalous nucleotide sharing, were excluded from co-occurrence clustering. The table was pulled from immuneACCESS by TCRdb, which kept in-frame rearrangements only. Such tables lose some clones; where checked, under half of the loss comes from unresolved V genes, and the rest has no known cause. V and J calls and clone size are as listed in that table; D and trimming were resolved from the DNA. This sample has about 190,000 clones in its table, and around 77% of those were observed once. The ten largest account for roughly 1.6% of the sample.

Sequencing was carried out using PBMCs. This chain is built from TRBV6-5 and TRBJ2-1; 7 nucleotides in the junction match TRBD2. The receptor was isolated from a woman aged 18-29 years in good health and CMV-seronegative. The CDR3 corresponds to CASRAGEPYNEQFF. In nucleotides, the sequence is TGTGCCAGCAGGGCGGGGGAACCCTACAATGAGCAGTTCTTC.